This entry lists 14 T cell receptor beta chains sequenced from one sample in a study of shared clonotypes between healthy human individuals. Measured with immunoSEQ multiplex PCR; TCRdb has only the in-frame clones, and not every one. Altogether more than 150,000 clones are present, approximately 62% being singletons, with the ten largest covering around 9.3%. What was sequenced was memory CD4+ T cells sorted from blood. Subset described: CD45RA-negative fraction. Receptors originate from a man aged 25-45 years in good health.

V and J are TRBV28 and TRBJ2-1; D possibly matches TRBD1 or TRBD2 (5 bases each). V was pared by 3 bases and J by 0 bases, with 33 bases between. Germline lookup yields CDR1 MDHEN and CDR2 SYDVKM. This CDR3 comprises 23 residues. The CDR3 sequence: CASSLPVQSMAALGVGSYNEQFF. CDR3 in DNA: TGTGCCAGCAGTTTGCCCGTCCAAAGCATGGCAGCCCTGGGGGTTGGCTCCTACAATGAGCAGTTCTTC.

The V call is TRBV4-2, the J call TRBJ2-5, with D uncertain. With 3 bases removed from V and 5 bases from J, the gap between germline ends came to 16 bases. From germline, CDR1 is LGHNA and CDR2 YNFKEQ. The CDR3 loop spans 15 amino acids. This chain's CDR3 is CASSQPSRIGETQYF. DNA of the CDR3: TGTGCCAGCAGCCAGCCTTCAAGGATAGGGGAGACCCAGTACTTC.

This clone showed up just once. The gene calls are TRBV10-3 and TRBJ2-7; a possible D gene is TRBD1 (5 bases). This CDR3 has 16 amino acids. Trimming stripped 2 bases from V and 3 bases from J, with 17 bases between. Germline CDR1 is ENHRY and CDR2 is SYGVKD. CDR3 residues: CAISETGEKGSYEQYF. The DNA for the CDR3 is TGTGCCATCAGTGAGACAGGCGAAAAGGGTAGCTACGAGCAGTACTTC.

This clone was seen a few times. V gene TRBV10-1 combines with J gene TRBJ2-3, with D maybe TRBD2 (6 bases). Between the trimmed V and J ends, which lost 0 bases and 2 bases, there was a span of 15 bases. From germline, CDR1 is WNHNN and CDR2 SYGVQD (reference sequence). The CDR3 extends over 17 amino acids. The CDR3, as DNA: TGCGCCAGCAGTGAGTCTAGCGCGCCGGGACTCACAGATACGCAGTATTTT. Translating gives CASSESSAPGLTDTQYF.

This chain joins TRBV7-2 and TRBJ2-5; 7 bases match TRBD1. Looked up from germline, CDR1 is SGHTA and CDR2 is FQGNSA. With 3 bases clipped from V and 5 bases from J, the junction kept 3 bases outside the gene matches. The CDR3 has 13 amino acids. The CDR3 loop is CASSFLRGETQYF. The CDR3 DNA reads TGTGCCAGCAGCTTTCTCAGGGGGGAGACCCAGTACTTC.

CDR3 in amino acids: CASSPGGTDVEGYTF. The CDR3 DNA sequence: TGTGCCAGCAGCCCGGGCGGGACAGATGTCGAAGGCTACACCTTC. The chain carries TRBV7-8 and TRBJ1-2, with 7 positions matching TRBD1. V was pared by 5 bases and J by 8 bases, with 14 bases of the junction left unmatched. Germline CDR1 SGHVS, CDR2 FQNEAQ. The CDR3 is made up of 15 amino acids.

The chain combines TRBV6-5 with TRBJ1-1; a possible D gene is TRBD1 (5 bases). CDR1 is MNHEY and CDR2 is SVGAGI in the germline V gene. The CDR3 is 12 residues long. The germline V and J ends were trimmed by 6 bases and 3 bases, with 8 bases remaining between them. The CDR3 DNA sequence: TGTGCCAGCAGGACGGGGGACACTGAAGCTTTCTTT. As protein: CASRTGDTEAFF.

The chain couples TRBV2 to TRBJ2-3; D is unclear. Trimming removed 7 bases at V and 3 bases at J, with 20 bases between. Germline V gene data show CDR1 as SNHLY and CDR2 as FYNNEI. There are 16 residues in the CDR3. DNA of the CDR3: TGTGCCAGCACCCCTGGGTCTAGGCCCGAAACAGATACGCAGTATTTT. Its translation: CASTPGSRPETDTQYF.

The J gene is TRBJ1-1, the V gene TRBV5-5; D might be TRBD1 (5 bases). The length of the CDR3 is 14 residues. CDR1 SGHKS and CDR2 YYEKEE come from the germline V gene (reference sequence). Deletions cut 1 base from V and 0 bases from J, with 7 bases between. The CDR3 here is CASSLRQMNTEAFF. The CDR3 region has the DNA TGTGCCAGCAGCTTGCGACAGATGAACACTGAAGCTTTCTTT.

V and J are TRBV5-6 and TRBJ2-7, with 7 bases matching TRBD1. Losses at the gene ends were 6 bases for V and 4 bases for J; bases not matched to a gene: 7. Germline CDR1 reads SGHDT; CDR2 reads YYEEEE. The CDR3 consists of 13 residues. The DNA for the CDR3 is TGTGCCAGCACCACCCCCAGGGGGTACGAGCAGTACTTC. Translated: CASTTPRGYEQYF.

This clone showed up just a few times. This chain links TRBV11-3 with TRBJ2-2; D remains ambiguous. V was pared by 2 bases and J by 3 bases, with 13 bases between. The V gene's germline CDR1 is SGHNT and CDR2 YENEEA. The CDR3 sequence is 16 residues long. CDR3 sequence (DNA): TGTGCCAGCAGCTTAATCGCGATGACGGACACCGGGGAGCTGTTTTTT. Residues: CASSLIAMTDTGELFF.

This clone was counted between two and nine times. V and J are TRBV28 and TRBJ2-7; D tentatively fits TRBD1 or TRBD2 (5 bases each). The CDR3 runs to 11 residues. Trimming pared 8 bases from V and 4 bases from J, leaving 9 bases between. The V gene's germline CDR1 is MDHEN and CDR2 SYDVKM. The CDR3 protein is CASGDEYEQYF. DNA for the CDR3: TGTGCCAGCGGGGACGAATACGAGCAGTACTTC.

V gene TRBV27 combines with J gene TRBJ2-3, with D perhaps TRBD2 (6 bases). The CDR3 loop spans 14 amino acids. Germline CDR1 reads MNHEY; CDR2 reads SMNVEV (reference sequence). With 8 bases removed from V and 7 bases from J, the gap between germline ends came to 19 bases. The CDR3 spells CASAPSAGRYTQYF. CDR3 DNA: TGTGCCAGCGCACCCTCCGCGGGGAGGTATACGCAGTATTTT.

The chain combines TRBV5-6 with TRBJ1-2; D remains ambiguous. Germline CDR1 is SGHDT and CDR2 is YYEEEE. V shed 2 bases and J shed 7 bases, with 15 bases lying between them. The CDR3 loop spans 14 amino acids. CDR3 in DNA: TGTGCCAGCAGCTTAGTTCCACAGTCGGGTGGCTACACCTTC. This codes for CASSLVPQSGGYTF.